These T cell receptor beta chains were read from a single sample in a study of Ad26.COV2.S vaccination and SARS-CoV-2 variants. Here immunoSEQ multiplex PCR was the method, and the copy in TCRdb shows in-frame clones only, minus some. The sample lists hundreds of thousands of clones, around 86% seen once, with about 3.5% in the top ten. The material was peripheral blood, obtained in a trial of Ad26.COV2.S vaccine versus placebo. These receptors came from a person aged 18-60 years who received the Ad26.COV2.S COVID-19 vaccine or a placebo. Both conserved end residues are part of each CDR3. The order of the fields is D gene, V gene, J gene, CDR3 DNA, CDR3 protein. The D gene is left open where the match is weak.

TRBD1	TRBV30	TRBJ1-6	TGTGCCGCCTCCGGGACAGGGTTTTCACCCCTCCACTTT	CAASGTGFSPLHF
-	TRBV30	TRBJ2-7	TGTGCCTGGAGTGTAGTGGAAAAGCAGTACTTC	CAWSVVEKQYF
TRBD2	TRBV10-3	TRBJ2-5	TGTGCCAGCCTAAATAGCGGGGAGAAGACCCAGTACTTC	CASLNSGEKTQYF
TRBD2	TRBV7-3	TRBJ2-1	TGTGCCAGCAGCCTTACTGGGGGGACTAGCGGGGTAAATGAGCAGTTCTTC	CASSLTGGTSGVNEQFF
TRBD1	TRBV5-4	TRBJ2-7	TGTGCCAGCAGCCCGGGCACCGGGACAGGAGCCTACGAGCAGTACTTC	CASSPGTGTGAYEQYF
TRBD2	TRBV6-5	TRBJ2-7	TGTGCCAGCAGACAACTAGCGGGGGCGGGGTACGAGCAGTACTTC	CASRQLAGAGYEQYF
-	TRBV19	TRBJ1-4	TGTGCCAGTAGTATTATTCAGGTAACTGAAAAACTGTTTTTT	CASSIIQVTEKLFF
-	TRBV6-5	TRBJ2-1	TGTGCCAGCAGTTACCAAATAGCGTTCTCCTACAATGAGCAGTTCTTC	CASSYQIAFSYNEQFF
-	TRBV14	TRBJ1-1	TGTGCCAGCAGCCACTTACCAGGGAGGGGAACTGAAGCTTTCTTT	CASSHLPGRGTEAFF
-	TRBV6-4	TRBJ2-7	TGTGCCAGCAGGGGGTACTGGGCCTCCTACGAGCAGTACTTC	CASRGYWASYEQYF
-	TRBV29-1	TRBJ2-1	TGCAGCGTTGAAGATCGGGTGGGGGTCTACAATGAGCAGTTCTTC	CSVEDRVGVYNEQFF
-	TRBV18	TRBJ2-5	TGTGCCAGCTCACCTAGGGGAGAGACCCAGTACTTC	CASSPRGETQYF
-	TRBV5-5	TRBJ1-1	TGTGCCAGCAGCTTTACGGTGGGACCGGGCACTGAAGCTTTCTTT	CASSFTVGPGTEAFF
-	TRBV7-9	TRBJ1-2	TGTGCCAGCAGCGGGGAGGGGATCTATGGCTACACCTTC	CASSGEGIYGYTF